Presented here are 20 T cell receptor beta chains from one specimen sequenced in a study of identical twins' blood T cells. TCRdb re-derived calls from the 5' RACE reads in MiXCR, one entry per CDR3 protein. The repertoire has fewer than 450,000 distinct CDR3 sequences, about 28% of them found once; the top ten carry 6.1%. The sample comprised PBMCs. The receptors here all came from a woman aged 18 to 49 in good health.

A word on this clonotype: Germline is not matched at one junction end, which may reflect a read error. The CDR3 reads CASSSKEGSEVFF. CDR3 coding DNA: TGTGCCAGCAGCTCAAAGGAGGGCTCTGAAGTTTTCTTT. The chain is built from TRBV7-9 and TRBJ1-1; D unresolved. Germline values: CDR1 SEHNR, CDR2 FQNEAQ (reference sequence). The CDR3 contains 13 residues.

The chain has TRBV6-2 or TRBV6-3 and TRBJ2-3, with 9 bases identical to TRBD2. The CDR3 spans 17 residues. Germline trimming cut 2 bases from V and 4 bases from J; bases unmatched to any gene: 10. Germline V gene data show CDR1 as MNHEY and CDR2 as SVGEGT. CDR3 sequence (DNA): TGTGCCAGCAGTTACCCAATCCTAGCGGGGATGCCAGATACGCAGTATTTT. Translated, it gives CASSYPILAGMPDTQYF.

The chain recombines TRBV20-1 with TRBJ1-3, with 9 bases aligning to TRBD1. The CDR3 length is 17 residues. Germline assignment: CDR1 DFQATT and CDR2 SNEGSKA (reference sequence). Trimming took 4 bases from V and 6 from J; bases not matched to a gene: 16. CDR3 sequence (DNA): TGCAGTGCTAAAAAACCTTTCCGGGACAGGGAGGAAAACACCATATATTTT. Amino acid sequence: CSAKKPFRDREENTIYF.

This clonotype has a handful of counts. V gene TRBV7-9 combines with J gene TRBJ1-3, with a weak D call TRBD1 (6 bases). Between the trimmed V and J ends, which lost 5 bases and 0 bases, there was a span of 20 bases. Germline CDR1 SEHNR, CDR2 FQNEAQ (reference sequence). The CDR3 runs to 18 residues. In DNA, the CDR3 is TGTGCCAGCAGCCCAGACCCCGACAGGTCCCACTCTGGAAACACCATATATTTT. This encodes CASSPDPDRSHSGNTIYF.

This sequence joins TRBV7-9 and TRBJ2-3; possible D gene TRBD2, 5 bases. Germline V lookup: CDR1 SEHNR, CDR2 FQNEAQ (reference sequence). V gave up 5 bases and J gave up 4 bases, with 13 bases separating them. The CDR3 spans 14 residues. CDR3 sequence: CASSPGLDSDTQYF. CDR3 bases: TGTGCCAGCAGCCCTGGACTGGATTCAGATACGCAGTATTTT.

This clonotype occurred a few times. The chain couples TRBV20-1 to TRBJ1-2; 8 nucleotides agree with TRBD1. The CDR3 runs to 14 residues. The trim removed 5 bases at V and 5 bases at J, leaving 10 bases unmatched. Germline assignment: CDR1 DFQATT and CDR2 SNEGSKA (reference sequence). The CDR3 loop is CSAPRQGWIYGYTF. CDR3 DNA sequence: TGCAGTGCTCCCCGACAGGGGTGGATATATGGCTACACCTTC.

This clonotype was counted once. The CDR3 here is CASSFYRDRVRNEQFF. DNA of the CDR3: TGCGCCAGCAGCTTCTACCGGGACAGGGTCCGCAATGAGCAGTTCTTC. This chain links TRBV5-1 with TRBJ2-1, with 9 positions matching TRBD1. Germline CDR1 SGHRS, CDR2 YFSETQ. This CDR3 has 16 residues. Trimming at V came to 2 bases and at J to 6 bases, leaving 9 bases not matched to a gene.

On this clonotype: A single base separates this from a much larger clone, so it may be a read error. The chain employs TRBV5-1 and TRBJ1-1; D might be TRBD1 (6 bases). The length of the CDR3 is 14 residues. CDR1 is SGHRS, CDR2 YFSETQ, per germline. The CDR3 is CTSNPLGRGNEAFF. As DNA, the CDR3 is TGCACCAGCAACCCCCTTGGCAGGGGAAATGAAGCTTTCTTT.

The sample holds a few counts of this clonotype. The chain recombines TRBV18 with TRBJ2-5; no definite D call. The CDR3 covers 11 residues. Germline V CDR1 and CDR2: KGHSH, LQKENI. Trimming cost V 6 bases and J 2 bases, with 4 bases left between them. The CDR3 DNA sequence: TGTGCCAGCTCTGATCAAGAGACCCAGTACTTC. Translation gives CASSDQETQYF.

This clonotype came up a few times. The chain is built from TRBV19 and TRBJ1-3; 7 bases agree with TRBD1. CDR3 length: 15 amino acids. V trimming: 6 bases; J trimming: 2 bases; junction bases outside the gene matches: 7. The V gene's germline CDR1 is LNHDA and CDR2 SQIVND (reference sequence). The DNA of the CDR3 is TGTGCCAGTAGGTCGACAGGGACGGCTGGAAACACCATATATTTT. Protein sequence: CASRSTGTAGNTIYF.

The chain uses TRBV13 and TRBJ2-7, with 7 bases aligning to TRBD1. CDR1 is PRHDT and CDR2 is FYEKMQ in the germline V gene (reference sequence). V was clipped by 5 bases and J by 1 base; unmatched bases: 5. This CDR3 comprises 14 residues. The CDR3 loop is CASSRGTESYEQYF. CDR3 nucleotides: TGTGCCAGCAGCCGTGGGACAGAGTCCTACGAGCAGTACTTC. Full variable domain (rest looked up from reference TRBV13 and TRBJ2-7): AAGVIQSPRHLIKEKRETATLKCYPIPRHDTVYWYQQGPGQDPQFLISFYEKMQSDKGSIPDRFSAQQFSDYHSELNMSSLELGDSALYFCASSRGTESYEQYFGPGTRLTVT.

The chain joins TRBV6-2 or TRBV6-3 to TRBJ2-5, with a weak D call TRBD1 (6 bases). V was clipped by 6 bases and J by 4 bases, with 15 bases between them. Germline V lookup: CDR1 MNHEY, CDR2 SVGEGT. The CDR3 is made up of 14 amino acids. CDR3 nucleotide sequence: TGTGCCAGCAGCCCGTGGGGGCGAGGAGAGACCCAGTACTTC. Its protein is CASSPWGRGETQYF.

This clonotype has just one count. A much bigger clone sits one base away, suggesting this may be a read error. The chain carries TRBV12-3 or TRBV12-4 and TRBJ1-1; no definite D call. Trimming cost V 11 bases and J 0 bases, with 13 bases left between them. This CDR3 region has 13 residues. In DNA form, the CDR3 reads TGTGCCGGCTCGGTTCAGCTGAACACTGAAGCTTTCTTT. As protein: CAGSVQLNTEAFF.

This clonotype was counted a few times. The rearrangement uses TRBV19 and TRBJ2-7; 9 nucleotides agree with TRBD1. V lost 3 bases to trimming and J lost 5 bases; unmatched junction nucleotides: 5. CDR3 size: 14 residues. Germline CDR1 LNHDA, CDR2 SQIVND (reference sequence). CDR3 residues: CASSIRTGVNEQYF. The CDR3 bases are TGTGCCAGTAGTATCCGGACAGGGGTTAACGAGCAGTACTTC.

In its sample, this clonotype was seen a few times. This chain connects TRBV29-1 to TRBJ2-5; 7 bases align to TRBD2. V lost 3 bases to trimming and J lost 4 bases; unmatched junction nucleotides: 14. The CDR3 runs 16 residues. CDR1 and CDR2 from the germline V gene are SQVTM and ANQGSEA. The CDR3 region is CSVEGETAGKVETQYF. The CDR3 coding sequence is TGCAGCGTTGAGGGGGAGACAGCGGGAAAGGTAGAGACCCAGTACTTC.

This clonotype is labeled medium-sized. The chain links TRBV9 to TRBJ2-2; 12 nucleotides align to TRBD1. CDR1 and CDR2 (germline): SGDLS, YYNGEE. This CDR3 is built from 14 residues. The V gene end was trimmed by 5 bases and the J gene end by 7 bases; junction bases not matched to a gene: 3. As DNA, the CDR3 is TGTGCCAGCAGTGGGACAGGGGGCAGCGGGGAGCTGTTTTTT. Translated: CASSGTGGSGELFF.

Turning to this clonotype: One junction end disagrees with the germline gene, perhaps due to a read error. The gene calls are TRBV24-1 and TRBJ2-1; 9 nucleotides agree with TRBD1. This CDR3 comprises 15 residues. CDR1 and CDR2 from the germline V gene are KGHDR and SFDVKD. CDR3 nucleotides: TGTTCCACCAGTGATCCCCAACAGGGGGCTAATGAGCAGTTCTTC. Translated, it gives CSTSDPQQGANEQFF.

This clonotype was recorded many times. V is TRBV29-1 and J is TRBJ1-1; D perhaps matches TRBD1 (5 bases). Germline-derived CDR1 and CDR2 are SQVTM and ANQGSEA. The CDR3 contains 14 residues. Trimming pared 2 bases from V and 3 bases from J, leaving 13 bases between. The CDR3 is CSVERDAGHTEAFF. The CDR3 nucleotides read TGCAGCGTTGAAAGGGACGCCGGACACACTGAAGCTTTCTTT.

As DNA, the CDR3 is TGTGCCAGCAGTGAAGCACTAGCGGGGGGGAACGAGCAGTTCTTC. As protein: CASSEALAGGNEQFF. The chain recombines TRBV2 with TRBJ2-1; 13 bases agree with TRBD2. Germline V CDR1 and CDR2: SNHLY, FYNNEI. Trimming at V came to 0 bases and at J to 10 bases, leaving 3 bases not matched to a gene. The CDR3 totals 15 residues.

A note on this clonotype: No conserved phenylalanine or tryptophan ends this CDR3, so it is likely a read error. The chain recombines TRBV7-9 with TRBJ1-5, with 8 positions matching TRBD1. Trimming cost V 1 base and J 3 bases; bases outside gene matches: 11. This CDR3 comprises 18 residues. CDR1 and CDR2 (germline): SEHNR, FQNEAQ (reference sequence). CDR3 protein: CASSLVFGRGRNNQPQHS. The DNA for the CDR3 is TGTGCCAGCAGCTTAGTATTCGGCAGGGGGCGGAACAATCAGCCCCAGCATTCT.